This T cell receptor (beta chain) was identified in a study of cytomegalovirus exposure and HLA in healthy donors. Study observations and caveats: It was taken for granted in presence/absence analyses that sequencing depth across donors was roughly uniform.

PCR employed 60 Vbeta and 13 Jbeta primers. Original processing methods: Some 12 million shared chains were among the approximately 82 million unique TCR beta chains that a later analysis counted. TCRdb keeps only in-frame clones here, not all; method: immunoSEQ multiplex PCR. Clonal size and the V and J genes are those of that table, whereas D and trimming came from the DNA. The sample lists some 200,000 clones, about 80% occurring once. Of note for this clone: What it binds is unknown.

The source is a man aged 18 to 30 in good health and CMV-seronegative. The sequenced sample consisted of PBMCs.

Written as DNA, the CDR3 is TGCAGCGTTTTCCCGGGACAGGGGGTCCTCGAGCAGTACTTC. It encodes CSVFPGQGVLEQYF. The V gene is TRBV29-1, the J gene TRBJ2-7; TRBD1 aligns across 11 bases. The CDR3 runs to 14 residues. The J segment lost 6 bases and the V segment lost 5 bases, leaving 9 bases of the junction unmatched. Germline loops: CDR1 SQVTM, CDR2 ANQGSEA.